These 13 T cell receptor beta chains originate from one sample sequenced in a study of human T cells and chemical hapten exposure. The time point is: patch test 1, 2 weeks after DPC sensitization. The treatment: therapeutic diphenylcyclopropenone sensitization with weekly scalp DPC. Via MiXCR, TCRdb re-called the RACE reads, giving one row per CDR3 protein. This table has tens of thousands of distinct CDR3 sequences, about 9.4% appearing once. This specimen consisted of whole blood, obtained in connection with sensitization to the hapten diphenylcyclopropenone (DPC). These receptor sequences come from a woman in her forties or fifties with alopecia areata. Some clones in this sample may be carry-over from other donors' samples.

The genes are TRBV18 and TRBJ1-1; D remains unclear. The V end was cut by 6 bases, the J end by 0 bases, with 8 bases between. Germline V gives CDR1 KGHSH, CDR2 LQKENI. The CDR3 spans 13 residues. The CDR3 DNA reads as TGTGCCAGCTCGTCGGCGGTGAACACTGAAGCTTTCTTT. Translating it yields CASSSAVNTEAFF.

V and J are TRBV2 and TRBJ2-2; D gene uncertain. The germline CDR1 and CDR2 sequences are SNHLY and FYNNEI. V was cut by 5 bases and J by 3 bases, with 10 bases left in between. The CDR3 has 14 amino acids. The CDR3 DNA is TGTGCCAGCAGTCAGAACAGAGACACCGGGGAGCTGTTTTTT. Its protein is CASSQNRDTGELFF. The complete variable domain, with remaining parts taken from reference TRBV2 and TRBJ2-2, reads EPEVTQTPSHQVTQMGQEVILRCVPISNHLYFYWYRQILGQKVEFLVSFYNNEISEKSEIFDDQFSVERPDGSNFTLKIRSTKLEDSAMYFCASSQNRDTGELFFGEGSRLTVL.

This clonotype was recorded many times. CDR3 amino acids: CASSPSVTEAFF. DNA for the CDR3: TGTGCCAGCAGTCCCTCGGTCACTGAAGCTTTCTTT. V and J are TRBV28 and TRBJ1-1; D is unresolved. The CDR3 consists of 12 residues. Per germline, CDR1 MDHEN and CDR2 SYDVKM. Trimming removed 5 bases from V and 4 bases from J, with 8 bases in between.

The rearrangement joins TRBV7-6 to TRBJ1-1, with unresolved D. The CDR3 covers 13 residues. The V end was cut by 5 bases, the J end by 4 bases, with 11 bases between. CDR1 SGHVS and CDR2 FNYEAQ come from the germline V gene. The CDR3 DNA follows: TGTGCCAGCAGCCAGCTACTGGGCACTGAAGCTTTCTTT. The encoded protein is CASSQLLGTEAFF.

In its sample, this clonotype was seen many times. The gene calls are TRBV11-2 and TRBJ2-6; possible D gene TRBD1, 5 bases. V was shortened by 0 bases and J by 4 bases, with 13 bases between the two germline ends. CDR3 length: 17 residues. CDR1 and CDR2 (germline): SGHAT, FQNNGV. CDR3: CASSLDQRGGGANVLTF. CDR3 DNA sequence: TGTGCCAGCAGCTTAGATCAAAGGGGTGGCGGGGCCAACGTCCTGACTTTC.

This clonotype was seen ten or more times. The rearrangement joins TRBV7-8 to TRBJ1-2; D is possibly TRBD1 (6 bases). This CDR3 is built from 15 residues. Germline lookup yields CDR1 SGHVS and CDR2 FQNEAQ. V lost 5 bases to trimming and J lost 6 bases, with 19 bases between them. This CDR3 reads CASSQGGEGGNGYTF. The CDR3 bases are TGTGCCAGCAGCCAAGGTGGTGAAGGGGGGAATGGCTACACCTTC.

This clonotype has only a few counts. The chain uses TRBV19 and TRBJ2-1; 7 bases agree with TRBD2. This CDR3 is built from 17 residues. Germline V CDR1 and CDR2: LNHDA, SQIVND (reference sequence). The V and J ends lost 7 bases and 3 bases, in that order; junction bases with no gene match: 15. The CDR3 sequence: CASKYGGGTSDYNEQFF. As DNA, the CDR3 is TGTGCCAGTAAATATGGGGGAGGTACTAGCGACTACAATGAGCAGTTCTTC.

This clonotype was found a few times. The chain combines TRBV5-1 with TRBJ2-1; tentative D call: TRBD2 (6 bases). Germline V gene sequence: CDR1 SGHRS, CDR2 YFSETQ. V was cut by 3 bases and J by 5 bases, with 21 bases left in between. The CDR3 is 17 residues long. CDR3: CASSSHSSAPPNNEQFF. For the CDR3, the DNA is TGCGCCAGCAGCTCCCACTCTAGCGCCCCGCCGAACAATGAGCAGTTCTTC.

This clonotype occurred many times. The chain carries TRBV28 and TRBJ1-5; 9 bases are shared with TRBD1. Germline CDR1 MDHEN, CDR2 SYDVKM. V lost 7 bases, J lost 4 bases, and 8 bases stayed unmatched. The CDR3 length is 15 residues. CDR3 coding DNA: TGTGCCAGCACCGCCTCTGGACAGGGGAATCAGCCCCAGCATTTT. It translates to CASTASGQGNQPQHF.

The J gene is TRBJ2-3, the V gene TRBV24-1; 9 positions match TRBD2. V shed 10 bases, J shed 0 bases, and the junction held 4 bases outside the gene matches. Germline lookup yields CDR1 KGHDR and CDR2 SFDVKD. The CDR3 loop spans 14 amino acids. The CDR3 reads CATQREASTDTQYF. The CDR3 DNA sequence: TGTGCCACGCAGCGGGAGGCAAGCACAGATACGCAGTATTTT.

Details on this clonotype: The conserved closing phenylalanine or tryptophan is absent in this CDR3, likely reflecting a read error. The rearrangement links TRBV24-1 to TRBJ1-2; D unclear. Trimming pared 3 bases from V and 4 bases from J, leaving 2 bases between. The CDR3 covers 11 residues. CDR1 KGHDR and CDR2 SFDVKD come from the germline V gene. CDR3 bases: TGTGCCACCAGTGATGGCTATGGCTACACCATC. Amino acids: CATSDGYGYTI.

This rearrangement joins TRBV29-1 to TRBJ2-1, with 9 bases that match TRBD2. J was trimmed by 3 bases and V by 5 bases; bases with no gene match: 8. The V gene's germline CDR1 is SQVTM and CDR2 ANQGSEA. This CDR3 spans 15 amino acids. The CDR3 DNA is TGCAGCGTTCTGACTAGCGGAATTTTCTACAATGAGCAGTTCTTC. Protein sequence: CSVLTSGIFYNEQFF.

DNA of the CDR3: TGTGCCAGCAGTTTAGCGGGAGGGGTTGAGCAGTTCTTC. Translated, it gives CASSLAGGVEQFF. The rearrangement joins TRBV6-2 or TRBV6-3 to TRBJ2-1; 11 bases agree with TRBD2. The V gene end was trimmed by 4 bases and the J gene end by 9 bases; junction bases not matched to a gene: 2. This CDR3 is built from 13 residues. The germline V gene encodes CDR1 MNHEY and CDR2 SVGEGT.